This section outlines one T cell receptor (beta chain) sequence together with its context. This sample stems from a study of blood T cell repertoires in COVID-19. As for the study in general: From T cells, B-cell-depleted T cells, or PBMCs came the material, which was cDNA or gDNA.

Clinical history reported by participants formed the basis on which cohorts were assigned. For recovered donors of Cohort 3, there were two negative PCRs, clearance, or symptom resolution. The CDR3 extends over 17 amino acids. Germline trimming cut 3 bases from V and 7 bases from J; bases unmatched to any gene: 13. CDR1 is LGHDT, CDR2 YNNKEL, per germline (reference sequence). Methods used by the authors: Reference gene primers were amplified, and this amplification served to estimate nucleated cell counts. Libraries were prepared by immunoSEQ multiplex PCR; TCRdb keeps only in-frame clonotypes and omits some of them. From that table come the V and J calls and clone size; the DNA was used to work out D and trimming. Of 350,000 to 400,000 clones in the sample, 80% to 90% are singletons; the top ten hold 0.95% to 1.1%.

This TCR came from a man aged 18-30 years who had recovered from COVID-19. The sample consisted of PBMCs or T cells enriched from blood (not recorded which). The chain couples TRBV3-1 (or the pseudogene TRBV3-2) to TRBJ2-1; 9 nucleotides match TRBD2. CDR3 loop: CASSHGQVAGDVNEQFF. DNA for the CDR3: TGTGCCAGCAGCCACGGACAGGTAGCGGGAGATGTTAATGAGCAGTTCTTC.